Presented here are 29 T cell receptor beta chains from one specimen sequenced in a study of blood T cell repertoires in COVID-19. Profiled with immunoSEQ multiplex PCR; TCRdb holds only in-frame clones, not every one. The profile shows 350,000 to 400,000 clones, about 88% of them singletons. Sequencing was performed on peripheral blood. The receptors come from a woman aged 55-69 years with COVID-19, enrolled during active disease.

This chain uses TRBV29-1 with TRBJ2-2; 8 bases align to TRBD2. CDR1 is SQVTM, CDR2 ANQGSEA, per germline. V shed 7 bases, J shed 8 bases, and the junction held 12 bases outside the gene matches. This CDR3 has 14 amino acids. The CDR3 region is CSARGGPSTGELFF. For the CDR3, the DNA is TGCAGCGCCCGGGGGGGACCCTCAACAGGGGAGCTGTTTTTT.

V usage is TRBV3-1 (or the pseudogene TRBV3-2) and J usage is TRBJ1-3; TRBD1 is a possible D gene (5 bases). This CDR3 has 15 residues. V was pared by 3 bases and J by 3 bases, with 12 bases between. Looked up from germline, CDR1 is LGHDT and CDR2 is YNNKEL (reference sequence). CDR3 DNA: TGTGCCAGCAGCCACCCCGGGACTTTTGGAAACACCATATATTTT. Protein product: CASSHPGTFGNTIYF.

The CDR3 nucleotides read TGTGCCAGCAGCCCCAGGGGCCCCCTTATGTACGAGCAGTACTTC. Amino acids: CASSPRGPLMYEQYF. The chain combines TRBV7-8 with TRBJ2-7; a weak D match, TRBD1 (6 bases). Deletions cut 5 bases from V and 4 bases from J, with 18 bases between. Per the germline V gene, CDR1 is SGHVS and CDR2 is FQNEAQ. CDR3 length equals 15 residues.

V usage is TRBV5-5 and J usage is TRBJ2-5; TRBD1 agrees at 11 bases. This CDR3 contains 16 residues. Germline V gene data show CDR1 as SGHKS and CDR2 as YYEKEE (reference sequence). J gave up 5 bases and V 3 bases, and 9 bases lay outside the gene matches. The CDR3 protein is CASSSRDRGMSETQYF. CDR3 DNA sequence: TGTGCCAGCAGCTCCCGGGACAGGGGGATGAGCGAGACCCAGTACTTC.

The chain combines TRBV4-2 with TRBJ2-7, with 10 bases identical to TRBD2. This CDR3 comprises 17 residues. Losses at the gene ends were 0 bases for V and 3 bases for J; bases not matched to a gene: 8. Germline loops: CDR1 LGHNA, CDR2 YNFKEQ. The CDR3 bases are TGTGCCAGCAGCCAAGAAGGAGCGGGGGGGGCAATCTACGAGCAGTACTTC. It is translated as CASSQEGAGGAIYEQYF.

The chain couples TRBV6-4 to TRBJ2-3; 7 bases map to TRBD1. The germline V gene encodes CDR1 MRHNA and CDR2 SNTAGT. With 4 bases clipped from V and 6 bases from J, the junction kept 4 bases outside the gene matches. The CDR3 is 13 amino acids. CDR3 sequence: CASSAQGPDTQYF. CDR3 DNA sequence: TGTGCCAGCAGTGCACAGGGGCCCGATACGCAGTATTTT.

J is TRBJ1-5 and V is TRBV27; maybe TRBD1 (5 bases). From germline, CDR1 is MNHEY and CDR2 SMNVEV (reference sequence). This CDR3 contains 15 residues. Trimming left V 3 bases short and J 2 bases short, with 11 bases between. This CDR3 is CASSLGGWGNQPQHF. The CDR3 DNA is TGTGCCAGCAGTTTGGGGGGTTGGGGCAATCAGCCCCAGCATTTT.

V and J are TRBV7-2 and TRBJ2-7, with 10 bases that match TRBD2. Trimming cost V 5 bases and J 0 bases; bases outside gene matches: 4. CDR1 is SGHTA and CDR2 is FQGNSA in the germline V gene. This CDR3 contains 15 residues. CDR3: CASSPLAGDSYEQYF. The DNA for the CDR3 is TGTGCCAGCAGCCCTCTAGCGGGGGACTCCTACGAGCAGTACTTC.

This chain uses TRBV30 with TRBJ1-4; TRBD1 might be the D (5 bases). V was trimmed by 8 bases and J by 8 bases, leaving 15 bases between them. The length of the CDR3 is 12 residues. Per the germline V gene, CDR1 is GTSNPN and CDR2 is SVGIG (reference sequence). Here the CDR3 DNA reads TGTGCCCTGGGGACGGGGGGGGAAAAACTGTTTTTT. Its protein product is CALGTGGEKLFF.

This clone has more than one count but fewer than ten. The chain carries TRBV10-3 and TRBJ2-1, with TRBD1 as a possible D gene (5 bases). The CDR3 runs to 14 residues. V was trimmed by 6 bases and J by 6 bases, leaving 15 bases between them. The germline V gene encodes CDR1 ENHRY and CDR2 SYGVKD. The CDR3 is CAIRQGVRSNEQFF. The CDR3 nucleotides read TGTGCCATCAGGCAGGGTGTCAGGTCCAATGAGCAGTTCTTC.

This chain links TRBV10-1 with TRBJ2-3; 7 bases map to TRBD1. The CDR3 is 14 amino acids. CDR1 and CDR2 from the germline V gene are WNHNN and SYGVQD (reference sequence). Germline trimming cut 3 bases from V and 2 bases from J; bases unmatched to any gene: 2. CDR3 sequence reads: CASSDRGITDTQYF. CDR3 nucleotide sequence: TGCGCCAGCAGTGACAGGGGGATCACAGATACGCAGTATTTT.

The chain carries TRBV30 and TRBJ2-3; TRBD2 is a possible D gene (5 bases). CDR3 length: 13 amino acids. The ends were cut back, 0 bases at V and 7 bases at J, with 11 bases in the middle. Germline V gene lookup returns CDR1 GTSNPN and CDR2 SVGIG (reference sequence). CDR3 coding DNA: TGTGCCTGGAGTGTGGGGAGTAAAAATACGCAGTATTTT. Its protein product is CAWSVGSKNTQYF.

The sample holds a few counts of this clone. J is TRBJ1-1 and V is TRBV7-6; 7 nucleotides line up with TRBD1. Germline CDR1 and CDR2: SGHVS and FNYEAQ. This CDR3 spans 15 amino acids. The J segment lost 0 bases and the V segment lost 5 bases, leaving 6 bases of the junction unmatched. The CDR3 loop reads CASSPLDRLNTEAFF. CDR3 nucleotide sequence: TGTGCCAGCAGCCCCCTGGACAGGCTGAACACTGAAGCTTTCTTT.

CDR3 sequence: CASSVVRGLNTEAFF. The CDR3 DNA reads TGTGCCAGCAGCGTAGTTAGAGGGCTGAACACTGAAGCTTTCTTT. The chain links TRBV9 to TRBJ1-1; the D is unclear. The CDR3 spans 15 residues. The germline V and J ends were trimmed by 0 bases and 0 bases, with 9 bases remaining between them. Per germline, CDR1 SGDLS and CDR2 YYNGEE. Together with reference TRBV9 and TRBJ1-1, the CDR3 gives the full variable domain: DSGVTQTPKHLITATGQRVTLRCSPRSGDLSVYWYQQSLDQGLQFLIQYYNGEERAKGNILERFSAQQFPDLHSELNLSSLELGDSALYFCASSVVRGLNTEAFFGQGTRLTVV.

CDR3 sequence: CASSRQGNEQFF. The CDR3 DNA follows: TGTGCCAGCAGCCGACAGGGAAATGAGCAGTTCTTC. This sequence joins TRBV12-3 or TRBV12-4 and TRBJ2-1, with 7 bases that match TRBD1. Trimming removed 6 bases from V and 7 bases from J; junction bases left unmatched: 3. The CDR3 has 12 amino acids.

The V and J genes are TRBV11-3 and TRBJ2-7, with D maybe TRBD1 (6 bases). The CDR3 spans 14 residues. The V gene's germline CDR1 is SGHNT and CDR2 YENEEA. Trimming left V 3 bases short and J 6 bases short, with 15 bases between. DNA for the CDR3: TGTGCCAGCAGCTTTAATCAGGGGTACGGCGAGCAGTACTTC. The encoded protein is CASSFNQGYGEQYF.

In DNA, the CDR3 is TGTGCCAGCAGCGTCCTTTCGCAGGGCACCCAAAATCAGCCCCAGCATTTT. Encoded protein: CASSVLSQGTQNQPQHF. This chain uses TRBV9 with TRBJ1-5; D perhaps matches TRBD1 (5 bases). Germline CDR1 is SGDLS and CDR2 is YYNGEE. The CDR3 has 17 residues. Between the trimmed V and J ends, which lost 2 bases and 4 bases, there was a span of 19 bases.

In its sample, this clone was seen a few times. V is TRBV18 and J is TRBJ1-1; a weak D match, TRBD1 (6 bases). The CDR3 length is 15 residues. The germline CDR1 and CDR2 sequences are KGHSH and LQKENI. V shed 5 bases and J shed 6 bases, with 19 bases lying between them. CDR3 loop: CASSSDSGAVSEAFF. The CDR3 nucleotides are TGTGCCAGCTCATCAGACTCAGGGGCTGTTTCTGAAGCTTTCTTT.

A single count supports this clone. The chain is built from TRBV19 and TRBJ2-2, with D perhaps TRBD2 (5 bases). Per the germline V gene, CDR1 is LNHDA and CDR2 is SQIVND (reference sequence). V was pared by 1 base and J by 5 bases, with 11 bases between. This CDR3 has 15 amino acids. In nucleotides, the CDR3 is TGTGCCAGTAGTATAGGGAGCGGACTGACCGGGGAGCTGTTTTTT. This codes for CASSIGSGLTGELFF.

V usage is TRBV5-4 and J usage is TRBJ2-5; a weak D match, TRBD2 (5 bases). The CDR3 runs to 14 residues. From germline, CDR1 is SGHNT and CDR2 YYREEE (reference sequence). Trimming took off 1 base at V and 4 bases at J, with 11 bases between the two ends. The CDR3 protein is CASSLSRGRETQYF. CDR3 DNA: TGTGCCAGCAGCTTGTCACGGGGTCGAGAGACCCAGTACTTC.

The chain recombines TRBV27 with TRBJ2-1, with D tentatively TRBD1 (6 bases). CDR1 is MNHEY and CDR2 is SMNVEV in the germline V gene (reference sequence). The CDR3 extends over 16 amino acids. V lost 5 bases and J lost 3, with 17 bases in between. CDR3 region: CASSPRQVHLYNEQFF. CDR3 coding DNA: TGTGCCAGCAGTCCACGACAGGTCCATCTCTACAATGAGCAGTTCTTC.

This chain uses TRBV6-5 with TRBJ2-3; TRBD2 matches 7 bases. There are 13 residues in the CDR3. Germline V gene lookup returns CDR1 MNHEY and CDR2 SVGAGI. Trimming cost V 6 bases and J 2 bases; bases outside gene matches: 2. The CDR3 DNA reads TGTGCCAGCAGGACTAGCCCCACAGATACGCAGTATTTT. Translated: CASRTSPTDTQYF.

This chain uses TRBV11-2 with TRBJ2-7; no clear D gene. V lost 0 bases, J lost 7 bases, and 16 bases lay in between. CDR3 length: 15 amino acids. Per the germline V gene, CDR1 is SGHAT and CDR2 is FQNNGV. Here the CDR3 DNA reads TGTGCCAGCAGCTTAGATTTATCGGAGTTTAGTGAGCAGTACTTC. Its protein product is CASSLDLSEFSEQYF.

The chain combines TRBV6-5 with TRBJ2-7; the D gene is possibly TRBD1 (6 bases). This CDR3 contains 15 residues. The germline CDR1 and CDR2 sequences are MNHEY and SVGAGI. Trimming pared 0 bases from V and 6 bases from J, leaving 15 bases between. The CDR3 sequence is CASSYSYVTGAEQYF. For the CDR3, the DNA is TGTGCCAGCAGTTACTCGTACGTGACAGGTGCCGAGCAGTACTTC.

The chain combines TRBV7-9 with TRBJ2-1, with D tentatively TRBD1 (6 bases). The V gene lost 0 bases and the J gene lost 8 bases, with 8 bases spanning the gap. Per germline, CDR1 SEHNR and CDR2 FQNEAQ (reference sequence). This CDR3 contains 13 residues. The CDR3 region is CASSLAAGDEQFF. CDR3 in DNA: TGTGCCAGCAGCTTAGCGGCAGGGGATGAGCAGTTCTTC.

The CDR3 reads CSVSSLHRGTEAFF. As DNA, the CDR3 is TGCAGCGTCTCCAGCCTCCATCGGGGCACTGAAGCTTTCTTT. V gene TRBV29-1 combines with J gene TRBJ1-1; D unclear. The germline V and J ends were trimmed by 6 bases and 4 bases, with 18 bases remaining between them. Germline V lookup: CDR1 SQVTM, CDR2 ANQGSEA. The CDR3 is made up of 14 amino acids.

The chain uses TRBV7-9 and TRBJ2-3; 9 positions match TRBD1. This CDR3 region has 17 residues. The V gene's germline CDR1 is SEHNR and CDR2 FQNEAQ (reference sequence). The V gene end was trimmed by 1 base and the J gene end by 0 bases; junction bases not matched to a gene: 5. This chain's CDR3 is CASSLGDREESTDTQYF. The CDR3 DNA reads TGTGCCAGCAGCTTAGGGGACAGGGAGGAGAGCACAGATACGCAGTATTTT.

This chain links TRBV28 with TRBJ1-1; no firm D call. The germline V gene encodes CDR1 MDHEN and CDR2 SYDVKM. This CDR3 comprises 13 residues. The V end was cut by 2 bases, the J end by 7 bases, with 11 bases between. DNA for the CDR3: TGTGCCAGCAGTTTAAGAGCCCCTTATGAAGCTTTCTTT. Protein sequence: CASSLRAPYEAFF. The full variable domain, rest sourced from reference TRBV28 and TRBJ1-1, is DVKVTQSSRYLVKRTGEKVFLECVQDMDHENMFWYRQDPGLGLRLIYFSYDVKMKEKGDIPEGYSVSREKKERFSLILESASTNQTSMYLCASSLRAPYEAFFGQGTRLTVV.

The V gene is TRBV4-3, the J gene TRBJ1-2; D gene ambiguous. V was trimmed by 1 base and J by 4 bases, leaving 13 bases between them. Germline CDR1 is LGHNA and CDR2 is YSLEER. This CDR3 spans 15 amino acids. The CDR3 DNA is TGCGCCAGCAGCCAAGGGACTAGTGACTCCTATGGCTACACCTTC. Translated, it gives CASSQGTSDSYGYTF.